The clone carrying this T cell receptor (beta chain) was recorded many times. The antigen remains undetermined. Documented time point: persistent/refractory GD, antithyroid drugs over 5 years with positive TRAb. PBMC RNA served as the TCR library source. CDR1 is MDHEN, CDR2 SYDVKM, per germline. Trimming left V 6 bases short and J 0 bases short, with 12 bases between. The CDR3 covers 15 residues. The data belong to a study of regulatory T cells in long-lasting Graves disease. Across the study: Disease was considered persistent Graves' disease after over 5 years of antithyroid drugs (with positive TSH receptor antibodies).

Combining iRepertoire HTBI primers with Arm-PCR of CDR3 regions, the authors built TCR beta libraries. MiXCR, run by TCRdb on the multiplex PCR reads, gives a single entry per CDR3 protein. This sample has around 460,000 distinct CDR3 sequences, with about 22% found just once. Findings and limits, study-wide: Persistent disease showed a preference for TRBV28, TRBJ1-2 and TRBJ2-5.

V is TRBV28 and J is TRBJ1-5; no firm D call. This sequence was found in a female donor with Graves disease. The material sequenced was peripheral blood mononuclear cells (PBMCs), taken when the disease was refractory, from a patient treated with antithyroid drugs. In nucleotides, the CDR3 is TGTGCCAGCAGCCGACGGGTGCTTAGCAATCAGCCCCAGCATTTT. This gives the protein CASSRRVLSNQPQHF. Combining the CDR3 with reference TRBV28 and TRBJ1-5 gives the whole variable domain DVKVTQSSRYLVKRTGEKVFLECVQDMDHENMFWYRQDPGLGLRLIYFSYDVKMKEKGDIPEGYSVSREKKERFSLILESASTNQTSMYLCASSRRVLSNQPQHFGDGTRLSIL.